The present TCR beta chain was sequenced within a study of T cells after yellow fever vaccination. Whole-study results and caveats: Detected again after the booster were most primary-vaccination clones, at 96% CD4 and about 89% CD8.

The CDR3 runs to 18 residues. With V trimmed by 0 bases and J by 5 bases, 14 bases remained unmatched. Germline V gene data show CDR1 as LGHNA and CDR2 as YSLEER. TCRdb reprocessed the 5' RACE reads via MiXCR and lists one record per CDR3 protein. Among 200,000 to 250,000 distinct CDR3 sequences listed, 3.2% were seen once. This clonotype was seen at least ten times. No antigen is known for it. This receptor was taken from a man in his late teens or twenties who received the YFV17D yellow fever vaccine. V and J are TRBV4-3 and TRBJ2-5, with 8 bases identical to TRBD1. Here the sequenced sample was CD4+ T cells sorted from PBMCs, taken 10 days after the yellow fever booster vaccination. In DNA, the CDR3 is TGCGCCAGCAGCCAAGATGCTTCCACGGGCAGGGGGCGGGAGACCCAGTACTTC. Amino acids: CASSQDASTGRGRETQYF.